Following are 13 T cell receptor beta chains from one sample sequenced in a study of regulatory T cells in long-lasting Graves disease. The time point denotes: newly diagnosed GD, antithyroid drugs for less than 3 months. PBMCs were the source of the RNA used for TCR sequencing. Assembly of TCR beta libraries relied on iRepertoire HTBI primers together with Arm-PCR of CDR3 regions. TCRdb ran MiXCR on the multiplex PCR reads and lists one entry per CDR3 protein. This sample carries fewer than 650,000 distinct CDR3 sequences, 15% to 20% of them seen once, and the ten largest clones take 12%. Separately, the same data were catalogued under a study of T cells in Graves' hyperthyroidism and ophthalmopathy.

The sequencing here drew on peripheral blood mononuclear cells (PBMCs), taken at new diagnosis, from a patient treated with antithyroid drugs. The receptors originated from a young man with Graves disease.

This clonotype was seen repeatedly, ten times or more. This sequence joins TRBV29-1 and TRBJ1-1, with D perhaps TRBD1 (5 bases). CDR1 is SQVTM and CDR2 is ANQGSEA in the germline V gene. This CDR3 has 13 amino acids. V lost 1 base, J lost 5 bases, and 11 bases lay in between. The chain's CDR3 is CSVEGQGGTEAFF. The CDR3 DNA reads as TGCAGCGTTGAAGGGCAGGGAGGGACTGAAGCTTTCTTT.

This clonotype has more than one count but fewer than ten. The V gene is TRBV15, the J gene TRBJ2-7; tentatively, D is TRBD1 or TRBD2 (5 bases each). The CDR3 contains 13 residues. The germline CDR1 and CDR2 sequences are LNHNV and YYDKDF (reference sequence). Trimming left V 5 bases short and J 7 bases short, with 15 bases between. The CDR3 loop is CATSPRQRGEQYF. CDR3 sequence (DNA): TGTGCCACCAGCCCACGACAGCGCGGGGAGCAGTACTTC.

This clonotype was counted ten times or more. The chain links TRBV20-1 to TRBJ2-1; D remains unclear. Trimming cost V 6 bases and J 7 bases, with 16 bases left between them. Per the germline V gene, CDR1 is DFQATT and CDR2 is SNEGSKA (reference sequence). There are 13 residues in the CDR3. CDR3 protein: CSAQMPGQNEQFF. In DNA, the CDR3 is TGCAGTGCCCAAATGCCCGGGCAGAATGAGCAGTTCTTC.

This clonotype was counted a few times. DNA for the CDR3: TGTGCCAGCAGCCCGGCCGGCGGGAGCTCCTACAATGAGCAGTTCTTC. As protein: CASSPAGGSSYNEQFF. This chain links TRBV5-4 with TRBJ2-1; TRBD2 matches 7 bases. With V trimmed by 4 bases and J by 0 bases, 7 bases remained unmatched. The CDR3 has 16 amino acids. Germline CDR1 is SGHNT and CDR2 is YYREEE (reference sequence).

This clonotype has only a few counts. The V call is TRBV6-4, the J call TRBJ2-3, with a tentative D call TRBD2 (6 bases). The ends were cut back, 4 bases at V and 4 bases at J, with 12 bases in the middle. Germline lookup yields CDR1 MRHNA and CDR2 SNTAGT. CDR3 size: 14 residues. CDR3 region: CASSVSAGPDTQYF. CDR3 bases: TGTGCCAGCAGTGTTTCAGCGGGTCCAGATACGCAGTATTTT.

The V and J genes are TRBV27 and TRBJ1-4; D is perhaps TRBD1 (5 bases). Germline V gene sequence: CDR1 MNHEY, CDR2 SMNVEV (reference sequence). Trimming stripped 5 bases from V and 5 bases from J, with 18 bases between. This CDR3 comprises 16 residues. The CDR3 spells CASSPLRQTINEKLFF. The CDR3, as DNA: TGTGCCAGCAGTCCGCTCCGACAGACGATCAATGAAAAACTGTTTTTT.

This sequence joins TRBV19 and TRBJ1-5; D call uncertain. This CDR3 contains 15 residues. V was trimmed by 5 bases and J by 4 bases, leaving 15 bases between them. The germline V gene encodes CDR1 LNHDA and CDR2 SQIVND (reference sequence). CDR3 DNA: TGTGCCAGTAGTGTGCAGCGAGGGAGTAATCAGCCCCAGCATTTT. Protein sequence: CASSVQRGSNQPQHF.

Regarding this clonotype: A junction boundary mismatches the germline segment, possibly from a read error. J is TRBJ1-2 and V is TRBV28, with 7 nucleotides matching TRBD1. From germline, CDR1 is MDHEN and CDR2 SYDVKM. This CDR3 has 15 residues. The CDR3 DNA reads as TGCGCCAGCAGCCCTCCCTCGACAGGGAACTATGGCTACACCTTC. This translates into CASSPPSTGNYGYTF.

This clonotype was recorded only once. This chain links TRBV4-1 with TRBJ2-1; the D is unclear. CDR3 size: 16 residues. Trimming shortened V by 0 bases and J by 0 bases, and 9 bases separated the two germline ends. Per germline, CDR1 MGHRA and CDR2 YSYEKL. Here the CDR3 DNA reads TGCGCCAGCAGCCAAGATGCTCGCAGCTCCTACAATGAGCAGTTCTTC. Translating it yields CASSQDARSSYNEQFF.

On this clonotype itself: Given a much more abundant clone one base away, this may be a read error. This is likely a read error, given that the CDR3 carries no conserved phenylalanine or tryptophan at its end. The V gene is TRBV20-1, the J gene TRBJ2-1; 11 bases align to TRBD2. Germline loops: CDR1 DFQATT, CDR2 SNEGSKA (reference sequence). J lost 8 bases, V lost 6 bases, and 9 bases had no gene match. The CDR3 contains 14 residues. The CDR3 loop is CSAGELAGVDEQFC. CDR3 nucleotides: TGCAGTGCAGGGGAACTAGCGGGAGTGGATGAGCAGTTCTGC.

There are a few counts of this clonotype. The genes are TRBV3-1 and TRBJ2-7; 8 positions match TRBD1. The germline V gene encodes CDR1 LGHDT and CDR2 YNNKEL (reference sequence). The CDR3 runs 16 residues. J gave up 0 bases and V 0 bases, and 4 bases lay outside the gene matches. CDR3 protein: CASSQDRDRSSYEQYF. The CDR3 coding sequence is TGTGCCAGCAGCCAAGATCGGGACAGGAGCTCCTACGAGCAGTACTTC.

This chain links TRBV11-2 with TRBJ2-7; D remains unclear. The V gene lost 1 base and the J gene lost 6 bases, with 7 bases spanning the gap. The CDR3 is 12 amino acids. Germline loops: CDR1 SGHAT, CDR2 FQNNGV. CDR3 sequence reads: CASSLGYFEQYF. CDR3 DNA: TGTGCCAGCAGCTTAGGTTACTTCGAGCAGTACTTC.

A few counts support this clonotype. The chain has TRBV7-9 and TRBJ2-7; maybe TRBD1 (8 bases). Germline CDR1 reads SEHNR; CDR2 reads FQNEAQ (reference sequence). The CDR3 length is 15 residues. V lost 4 bases and J 2 bases, leaving 15 bases between the germline ends. CDR3 loop: CASSYRGGLAYEQYF. CDR3 in DNA: TGTGCCAGCAGCTACAGGGGGGGACTCGCCTACGAGCAGTACTTC.